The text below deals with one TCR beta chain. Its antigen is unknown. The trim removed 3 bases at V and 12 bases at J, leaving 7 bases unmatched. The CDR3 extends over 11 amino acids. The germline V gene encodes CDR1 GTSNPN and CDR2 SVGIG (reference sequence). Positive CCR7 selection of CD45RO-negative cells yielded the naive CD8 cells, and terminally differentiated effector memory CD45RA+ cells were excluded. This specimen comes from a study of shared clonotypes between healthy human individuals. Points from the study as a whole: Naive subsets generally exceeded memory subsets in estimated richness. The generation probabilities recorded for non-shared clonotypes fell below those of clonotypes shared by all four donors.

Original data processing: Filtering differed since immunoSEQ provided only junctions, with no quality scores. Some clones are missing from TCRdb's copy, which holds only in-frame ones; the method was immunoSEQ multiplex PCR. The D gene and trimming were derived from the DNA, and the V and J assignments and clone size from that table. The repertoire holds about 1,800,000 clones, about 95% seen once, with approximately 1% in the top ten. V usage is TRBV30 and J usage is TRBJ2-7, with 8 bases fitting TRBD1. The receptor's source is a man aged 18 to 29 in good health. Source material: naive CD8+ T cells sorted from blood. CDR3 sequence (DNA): TGTGCCTGGAGCCTAGGGACAGGTCGGTACTTC. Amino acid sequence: CAWSLGTGRYF.